This entry lists 21 T cell receptor beta chains sequenced from one sample in a study of shared clonotypes between healthy human individuals. TCRdb's copy holds only in-frame clones and misses some; the assay was immunoSEQ multiplex PCR. Of roughly 2.4 million clones in the sample, almost 96% were seen once. Material for sequencing was naive CD4+ T cells sorted from blood. The subset here: CD45RA+ positively selected. These receptors were collected from a man aged 18 to 29 in good health.

The genes are TRBV19 and TRBJ1-3; 9 bases are shared with TRBD1. V shed 4 bases and J 2 bases; nucleotides not matched to a gene: 3. Germline V lookup: CDR1 LNHDA, CDR2 SQIVND (reference sequence). CDR3 size: 15 residues. The CDR3 region has the DNA TGTGCCAGTAGTACGACAGGGGGGGCTGGAAACACCATATATTTT. Protein: CASSTTGGAGNTIYF.

The chain is built from TRBV5-1 and TRBJ2-1; 11 nucleotides match TRBD1. This CDR3 region has 14 residues. J gave up 6 bases and V 3 bases, and 2 bases lay outside the gene matches. Germline assignment: CDR1 SGHRS and CDR2 YFSETQ. The CDR3 coding sequence is TGCGCCAGCAGCTCCGGACAGGGGGCCAATGAGCAGTTCTTC. It codes for CASSSGQGANEQFF. Full variable domain (outside the CDR3, taken from reference TRBV5-1 and TRBJ2-1): KAGVTQTPRYLIKTRGQQVTLSCSPISGHRSVSWYQQTPGQGLQFLFEYFSETQRNKGNFPGRFSGRQFSNSRSEMNVSTLELGDSALYLCASSSGQGANEQFFGPGTRLTVL.

This clone occurred once. The chain is built from TRBV7-2 and TRBJ2-1; 8 nucleotides match TRBD2. CDR3 length: 16 amino acids. The V and J ends lost 5 bases and 2 bases, in that order; junction bases with no gene match: 8. Germline CDR1 is SGHTA and CDR2 is FQGNSA. CDR3 bases: TGTGCCAGCAGCCCCCGGGGTAGCGGGGCCTACAATGAGCAGTTCTTC. It specifies CASSPRGSGAYNEQFF.

The chain has TRBV5-4 and TRBJ2-5, with D possibly matching TRBD2 (6 bases). V gave up 4 bases and J gave up 1 base, with 11 bases separating them. Per germline, CDR1 SGHNT and CDR2 YYREEE (reference sequence). The CDR3 runs 14 residues. CDR3 sequence reads: CASSNRDFQETQYF. For the CDR3, the DNA is TGTGCCAGCAGCAACCGGGACTTCCAAGAGACCCAGTACTTC.

The chain uses TRBV29-1 and TRBJ1-1, with D maybe TRBD1 (5 bases). V was trimmed by 6 bases and J by 6 bases, leaving 11 bases between them. The germline gives CDR1 SQVTM, CDR2 ANQGSEA. CDR3 length: 11 amino acids. CDR3 bases: TGCAGCGTGCAGGGTGGGGCTGAAGCTTTCTTT. This gives the protein CSVQGGAEAFF.

This rearrangement joins TRBV9 to TRBJ2-1; D unresolved. Germline CDR1 and CDR2: SGDLS and YYNGEE. This CDR3 is 15 amino acids long. The V gene lost 0 bases and the J gene lost 7 bases, with 14 bases spanning the gap. In DNA form, the CDR3 reads TGTGCCAGCAGCGTAGACGTAGGGCCCGGGAATGAGCAGTTCTTC. Translating gives CASSVDVGPGNEQFF. Combining the CDR3 with reference TRBV9 and TRBJ2-1 gives the whole variable domain DSGVTQTPKHLITATGQRVTLRCSPRSGDLSVYWYQQSLDQGLQFLIQYYNGEERAKGNILERFSAQQFPDLHSELNLSSLELGDSALYFCASSVDVGPGNEQFFGPGTRLTVL.

This sequence joins TRBV6-1 and TRBJ1-2, with D perhaps TRBD1 (6 bases). Trimming took off 5 bases at V and 6 bases at J, with 10 bases between the two ends. The germline V gene encodes CDR1 MNHNS and CDR2 SASEGT. CDR3 length: 12 residues. The CDR3 nucleotides are TGTGCCAGCAGTCCGCAGGGGAATGGCTACACCTTC. Translation: CASSPQGNGYTF.

Notes on this clone: It is likely a read error: a sequence one base away is far more abundant. Other DNA variants within this sample encode the same CDR3. The genes are TRBV7-9 and TRBJ2-3; D gene ambiguous. The CDR3 length is 13 residues. Per germline, CDR1 SEHNR and CDR2 FQNEAQ (reference sequence). With 2 bases removed from V and 1 base from J, the gap between germline ends came to 4 bases. CDR3 coding DNA: TGTGCCAGCAGCTTACAGGGCACAGATACGCAGTATTTT. It is translated as CASSLQGTDTQYF.

The chain uses TRBV29-1 and TRBJ2-2, with 7 nucleotides matching TRBD2. V lost 7 bases, J lost 2 bases, and 7 bases stayed unmatched. CDR1 and CDR2 (germline): SQVTM, ANQGSEA. The length of the CDR3 is 14 residues. Here the CDR3 DNA reads TGCAGCGCCCCGCGCGGGGGTAACACCGGGGAGCTGTTTTTT. Protein sequence: CSAPRGGNTGELFF.

The chain links TRBV27 to TRBJ2-3; 10 bases map to TRBD2. V shed 6 bases, J shed 6 bases, and the junction held 12 bases outside the gene matches. The CDR3 sequence is 16 residues long. Germline-derived CDR1 and CDR2 are MNHEY and SMNVEV (reference sequence). The CDR3 nucleotides read TGTGCCAGCAGCCGCCGACTAGCGGGCGCCGGGGATACGCAGTATTTT. This gives the protein CASSRRLAGAGDTQYF.

This chain links TRBV19 with TRBJ2-1, with D perhaps assigned TRBD1 or TRBD2 (7 bases each). V gave up 7 bases and J gave up 7 bases, with 20 bases separating them. Germline values: CDR1 LNHDA, CDR2 SQIVND (reference sequence). The CDR3 totals 15 residues. The CDR3 DNA sequence: TGTGCCAGTACCGAGGGACAGTGGGAGGGAAATGAGCAGTTCTTC. Its protein product is CASTEGQWEGNEQFF.

As regards this clone: This sample also contains other DNA sequences that code for the same CDR3. The gene calls are TRBV7-2 and TRBJ1-1; a possible D gene is TRBD1 (5 bases). Germline CDR1 is SGHTA and CDR2 is FQGNSA. The CDR3 is 13 residues long. Deletions cut 2 bases from V and 5 bases from J, with 9 bases between. The CDR3 here is CASSLRGRTEAFF. CDR3 nucleotide sequence: TGTGCCAGCAGCTTAAGGGGAAGGACTGAAGCTTTCTTT.

The genes are TRBV6-4 and TRBJ1-5; D is ambiguous. Per germline, CDR1 MRHNA and CDR2 SNTAGT. The CDR3 has 14 amino acids. V was pared by 0 bases and J by 1 base, with 4 bases between. CDR3 in DNA: TGTGCCAGCAGTGACTCGTGGAGCAATCAGCCCCAGCATTTT. This translates into CASSDSWSNQPQHF.

This clone appeared a single time. The V gene is TRBV9, the J gene TRBJ2-1, with a tentative D call TRBD2 (6 bases). V lost 4 bases to trimming and J lost 9 bases, with 17 bases between them. In germline, CDR1 is SGDLS, CDR2 YYNGEE. This CDR3 comprises 14 residues. The CDR3 sequence is CASSLTGSLGEQFF. The CDR3 region has the DNA TGTGCCAGCAGCCTAACCGGGAGTTTGGGTGAGCAGTTCTTC. Together with reference TRBV9 and TRBJ2-1, the CDR3 gives the full variable domain: DSGVTQTPKHLITATGQRVTLRCSPRSGDLSVYWYQQSLDQGLQFLIQYYNGEERAKGNILERFSAQQFPDLHSELNLSSLELGDSALYFCASSLTGSLGEQFFGPGTRLTVL.

Only one count was recorded for this clone. The chain couples TRBV5-1 to TRBJ2-7, with D tentatively TRBD1 (5 bases). CDR3 length: 11 residues. Trimming shortened V by 0 bases and J by 12 bases, and 10 bases separated the two germline ends. CDR1 SGHRS and CDR2 YFSETQ come from the germline V gene. CDR3 protein: CASSLGGDWYF. CDR3 DNA sequence: TGCGCCAGCAGCTTGGGGGGCGACTGGTACTTC.

The chain employs TRBV28 and TRBJ2-5, with TRBD2 matching 7 bases. Per the germline V gene, CDR1 is MDHEN and CDR2 is SYDVKM. Trimming cost V 3 bases and J 5 bases; bases outside gene matches: 6. This CDR3 region has 14 residues. CDR3: CASSFTSVHETQYF. CDR3 bases: TGTGCCAGCAGTTTCACTAGCGTACACGAGACCCAGTACTTC.

The gene calls are TRBV6-6 and TRBJ2-7; D is undetermined. Germline CDR1 reads MNHNY; CDR2 reads SVGAGI (reference sequence). The V and J ends lost 2 bases and 3 bases respectively, with 8 bases between them. The CDR3 is 13 amino acids. Here the CDR3 DNA reads TGTGCCAGCAGTTACGGGCCAATCTACGAGCAGTACTTC. This codes for CASSYGPIYEQYF.

The rearrangement joins TRBV6-1 to TRBJ2-3; no reliable D call. This CDR3 region has 14 residues. Per germline, CDR1 MNHNS and CDR2 SASEGT. V lost 2 bases to trimming and J lost 0 bases, with 6 bases between them. CDR3 loop: CASSEQSSTDTQYF. CDR3 nucleotide sequence: TGTGCCAGCAGTGAACAGTCTAGCACAGATACGCAGTATTTT.

This chain links TRBV5-6 with TRBJ2-7; maybe TRBD1 (6 bases). In germline, CDR1 is SGHDT, CDR2 YYEEEE. The CDR3 is made up of 13 amino acids. V was trimmed by 5 bases and J by 5 bases, leaving 14 bases between them. Written as DNA, the CDR3 is TGTGCCAGCAGGCAGGGGCGTCGGCACGAGCAGTACTTC. Protein product: CASRQGRRHEQYF.

V is TRBV6-5 and J is TRBJ2-1, with 9 bases matching TRBD2. The junction had 7 bases not matched to a gene; V was cut back by 3 bases and J by 7 bases. Germline CDR1 is MNHEY and CDR2 is SVGAGI. CDR3 size: 15 residues. In DNA, the CDR3 is TGTGCCAGCAGTTATGCTGCGGGGGGGCCAAATGAGCAGTTCTTC. Translating it yields CASSYAAGGPNEQFF.

J is TRBJ2-5 and V is TRBV28; D call uncertain. Trimming pared 5 bases from V and 4 bases from J, leaving 2 bases between. The CDR3 runs to 10 residues. The germline V gene has CDR1 MDHEN and CDR2 SYDVKM. The CDR3: CASSTETQYF. The CDR3 bases are TGTGCCAGCAGTACAGAGACCCAGTACTTC. The variable domain in full, with the rest retrieved from reference TRBV28 and TRBJ2-5, is DVKVTQSSRYLVKRTGEKVFLECVQDMDHENMFWYRQDPGLGLRLIYFSYDVKMKEKGDIPEGYSVSREKKERFSLILESASTNQTSMYLCASSTETQYFGPGTRLLVL.